Below, 16 T cell receptor beta chains from the same sample are listed, as sequenced in a study of T cells after yellow fever vaccination. Each CDR3 protein gets one entry after TCRdb re-called the 5' RACE reads with MiXCR. The repertoire holds 100,000 to 150,000 distinct CDR3 sequences, with 7.4% as singletons. Specimen: CD4+ T cells sorted from PBMCs, collected 10 to 11 days after the first yellow fever vaccination. These receptors were taken from a man aged 18 to 30 who received the YFV17D yellow fever vaccine.

Concerning this clonotype itself: A much larger clone differs by one base, so this may be a read error. The chain has TRBV5-1 and TRBJ1-5; perhaps TRBD1 as D (5 bases). Trimming removed 4 bases at V and 4 bases at J, with 12 bases between. The CDR3 extends over 14 amino acids. Germline values: CDR1 SGHRS, CDR2 YFSETQ. The CDR3: CASSDGHENQPQHF. CDR3 nucleotide sequence: TGCGCCAGCAGCGACGGACACGAGAATCAGCCCCAGCATTTT.

This clonotype was observed at least ten times. This rearrangement joins TRBV24-1 to TRBJ2-3, with 12 nucleotides matching TRBD2. Germline V lookup: CDR1 KGHDR, CDR2 SFDVKD. The CDR3 is 16 residues long. J lost 8 bases, V lost 2 bases, and 7 bases had no gene match. CDR3: CATSDSASGGEITQYF. The DNA for the CDR3 is TGTGCCACCAGTGATTCGGCTAGCGGGGGGGAGATTACGCAGTATTTT.

This clonotype was observed many times. This rearrangement joins TRBV5-1 to TRBJ2-3, with 8 bases identical to TRBD1. Germline V gene data show CDR1 as SGHRS and CDR2 as YFSETQ. V shed 1 base, J shed 8 bases, and the junction held 9 bases outside the gene matches. This CDR3 spans 15 amino acids. The DNA of the CDR3 is TGCGCCAGCAGCTTGACCGACAGGGGTGGTGCTACGCAGTATTTT. Translated: CASSLTDRGGATQYF.

This clonotype was counted at least ten times. The chain combines TRBV6-1 with TRBJ2-3, with 9 bases matching TRBD1. The J segment lost 2 bases and the V segment lost 6 bases, leaving 6 bases of the junction unmatched. The germline V gene has CDR1 MNHNS and CDR2 SASEGT. The CDR3 covers 15 residues. The CDR3 reads CASRGRTGATDTQYF. DNA of the CDR3: TGTGCCAGCAGGGGGAGGACAGGGGCCACAGATACGCAGTATTTT.

This clonotype has a handful of counts. The chain couples TRBV21-1 to TRBJ1-6. TRBV21-1 has pseudogene status. This CDR3 has 17 residues. The CDR3 region has the DNA TGTGCCAGCAGCAAGGAAGGGGCGGGTGGGGTTACTTCACCCCTCCACTTT. Translating gives CASSKEGAGGVTSPLHF.

This clonotype was observed a handful of times. The V and J genes are TRBV12-3 or TRBV12-4 and TRBJ2-3; unclear D gene. Trimming took off 5 bases at V and 0 bases at J, with 6 bases between the two ends. The CDR3 is 13 amino acids. This CDR3 reads CASSASSTDTQYF. The CDR3 bases are TGTGCCAGCAGTGCCTCTAGCACAGATACGCAGTATTTT.

In its sample, this clonotype was seen many times. V is TRBV5-1 and J is TRBJ2-3; no reliable D call. V lost 4 bases to trimming and J lost 5 bases, with 11 bases between them. The CDR3 consists of 13 residues. Germline CDR1 and CDR2: SGHRS and YFSETQ. The CDR3 sequence is CASSRQDRDTQYF. The CDR3 DNA follows: TGCGCCAGCAGCCGCCAAGACCGAGATACGCAGTATTTT.

For this clonotype: A read error may be the cause here, since a much bigger clone is one base away. V usage is TRBV29-1 and J usage is TRBJ1-1; possible D gene TRBD1, 6 bases. The V gene lost 7 bases and the J gene lost 3 bases, with 15 bases spanning the gap. Germline V gene sequence: CDR1 SQVTM, CDR2 ANQGSEA. CDR3 length equals 13 residues. The CDR3: CSGNRERDTEAFF. Here the CDR3 DNA reads TGCAGCGGAAACAGGGAACGGGACACTGAAGCTTTCTTT.

The sample holds many counts of this clonotype. The chain employs TRBV5-1 and TRBJ2-2, with 9 positions matching TRBD1. CDR3 length: 15 amino acids. Germline lookup yields CDR1 SGHRS and CDR2 YFSETQ. The ends lost 9 bases at V and 6 bases at J; junction bases unmatched: 12. CDR3 in DNA: TGCGCCACAACCCCGGGACAGGGCAGTCCCGGGGAGCTGTTTTTT. Protein sequence: CATTPGQGSPGELFF.

This clonotype was recorded many times. This rearrangement joins TRBV5-4 to TRBJ2-1; the D gene is possibly TRBD1 (6 bases). This CDR3 region has 14 residues. Germline values: CDR1 SGHNT, CDR2 YYREEE (reference sequence). V dropped 4 bases and J dropped 7 bases, with 15 bases sitting between them. The CDR3 is CASSKPLQGNEQFF. CDR3 DNA: TGTGCCAGCAGCAAACCATTGCAGGGGAATGAGCAGTTCTTC.

This clonotype was recorded many times. The chain is built from TRBV20-1 and TRBJ1-5; 7 bases map to TRBD1. Germline values: CDR1 DFQATT, CDR2 SNEGSKA (reference sequence). The ends lost 3 bases at V and 5 bases at J; junction bases unmatched: 1. CDR3 length equals 12 residues. The CDR3 loop is CSASTGDQPQHF. As DNA, the CDR3 is TGCAGTGCTAGCACAGGGGATCAGCCCCAGCATTTT.

As regards this clonotype: Since a much larger clone is just one base distant, this may be a read error. The rearrangement links TRBV4-3 to TRBJ1-6; D unresolved. CDR1 and CDR2 from the germline V gene are LGHNA and YSLEER. V lost 1 base and J lost 10, with 11 bases in between. The CDR3 sequence is 14 residues long. CDR3 amino acids: CASSQAVQKSPLHF. DNA for the CDR3: TGCGCCAGCAGCCAAGCAGTTCAGAAGTCACCCCTCCACTTT.

As regards this clonotype: This CDR3 is missing its conserved last phenylalanine or tryptophan, likely due to a read error. The chain carries TRBV20-1 and TRBJ2-1; 7 bases align to TRBD1. This CDR3 contains 17 residues. CDR1 and CDR2 (germline): DFQATT, SNEGSKA (reference sequence). V lost 7 bases and J lost 3; bases outside the gene matches: 18. The CDR3 DNA reads as TGCAGTGTTCCTTGGACAGGACCTCCAAAGTTCTACAATGAGCAGTTCTCC. It translates to CSVPWTGPPKFYNEQFS.

The table lists this clonotype with many counts. In nucleotides, the CDR3 is TGTGCCAGCTCACCAGGCGTTTACACTGAAGCTTTCTTT. It translates to CASSPGVYTEAFF. The V gene is TRBV18, the J gene TRBJ1-1; no reliable D call. This CDR3 is 13 amino acids long. Trimming pared 2 bases from V and 3 bases from J, leaving 7 bases between. In germline, CDR1 is KGHSH, CDR2 LQKENI.

This clonotype was seen ten or more times. CDR3 in DNA: TGTGCCAGCAGTTTAGCCCGCAGCTTAGCCAGGGGACGAACTGAAGCTTTCTTT. Protein product: CASSLARSLARGRTEAFF. V gene TRBV12-3 or TRBV12-4 combines with J gene TRBJ1-1, with TRBD1 as a possible D gene (6 bases). The germline V and J ends were trimmed by 0 bases and 5 bases, with 22 bases remaining between them. This CDR3 spans 18 amino acids.

Ten or more counts support this clonotype. The rearrangement joins TRBV2 to TRBJ2-3; TRBD1 might be the D (6 bases). The CDR3 spans 15 residues. Germline V gene sequence: CDR1 SNHLY, CDR2 FYNNEI. V was cut by 6 bases and J by 0 bases, with 13 bases left in between. The CDR3 sequence: CASRLRDTSTDTQYF. CDR3 DNA: TGTGCCAGCAGGTTGAGGGACACAAGCACAGATACGCAGTATTTT.